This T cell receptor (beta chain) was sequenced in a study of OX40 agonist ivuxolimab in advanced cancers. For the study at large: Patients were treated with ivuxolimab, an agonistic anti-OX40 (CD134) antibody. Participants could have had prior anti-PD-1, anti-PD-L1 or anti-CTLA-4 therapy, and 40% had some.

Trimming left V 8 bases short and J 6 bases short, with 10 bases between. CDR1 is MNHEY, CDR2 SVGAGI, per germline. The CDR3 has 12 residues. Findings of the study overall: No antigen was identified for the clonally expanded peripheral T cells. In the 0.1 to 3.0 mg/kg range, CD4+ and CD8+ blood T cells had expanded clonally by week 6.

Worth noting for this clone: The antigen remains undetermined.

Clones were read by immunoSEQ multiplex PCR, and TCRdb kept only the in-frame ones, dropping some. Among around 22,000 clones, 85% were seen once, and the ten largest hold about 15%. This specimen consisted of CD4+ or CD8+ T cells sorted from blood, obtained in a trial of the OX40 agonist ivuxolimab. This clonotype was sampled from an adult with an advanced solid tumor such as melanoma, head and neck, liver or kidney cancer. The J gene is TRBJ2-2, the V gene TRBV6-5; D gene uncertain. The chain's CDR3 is CASGRYPGELFF. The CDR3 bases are TGTGCCAGCGGTCGGTACCCCGGGGAGCTGTTTTTT.